One sample yielded the 8 T cell receptor beta chains listed below, sequenced in a study of blood T cell repertoires in COVID-19. Profiling relied on immunoSEQ multiplex PCR, and the TCRdb table lists in-frame clones only, not all of them. The sample yields 130,000 or so clones, roughly 88% seen once. Specimen: peripheral blood. These receptors were obtained from a man in his 70s with active COVID-19.

The J gene is TRBJ2-7, the V gene TRBV28; TRBD2 might be the D (5 bases). Germline values: CDR1 MDHEN, CDR2 SYDVKM. The CDR3 sequence is 16 residues long. V was trimmed by 1 base and J by 5 bases, leaving 18 bases between them. Here the CDR3 DNA reads TGTGCCAGCAGTTTATTGCTAGCAGGTAAAAAGGACGAGCAGTACTTC. Its translation: CASSLLLAGKKDEQYF.

The rearrangement links TRBV3-1 (or the pseudogene TRBV3-2) to TRBJ2-5; D may be TRBD2 (5 bases). Per the germline V gene, CDR1 is LGHDT and CDR2 is YNNKEL (reference sequence). V shed 4 bases and J shed 6 bases, with 18 bases lying between them. The CDR3 is made up of 15 amino acids. The CDR3 spells CASSPPRGRSKTQYF. CDR3 nucleotides: TGTGCCAGCAGCCCTCCCCGAGGGAGATCGAAGACCCAGTACTTC.

This clone came up once. CDR3 amino acids: CASSREGLTEAFF. The CDR3 coding sequence is TGTGCCAGTTCCCGGGAGGGCTTGACTGAAGCTTTCTTT. The V and J genes are TRBV19 and TRBJ1-1; D is unresolved. Per the germline V gene, CDR1 is LNHDA and CDR2 is SQIVND (reference sequence). V was trimmed by 8 bases and J by 5 bases, leaving 15 bases between them. There are 13 residues in the CDR3.

This clone was observed a single time. CDR3 sequence reads: CASMTRTGLNTEAFF. DNA for the CDR3: TGTGCCAGCATGACAAGGACAGGGTTAAACACTGAAGCTTTCTTT. The chain combines TRBV2 with TRBJ1-1, with TRBD1 identical over 8 bases. Germline-derived CDR1 and CDR2 are SNHLY and FYNNEI. The CDR3 spans 15 residues. The V and J ends lost 7 bases and 2 bases, in that order; junction bases with no gene match: 9.

This chain links TRBV24-1 with TRBJ2-2; D unclear. This CDR3 has 14 residues. Trimming cost V 1 base and J 5 bases, with 7 bases left between them. Germline V CDR1 and CDR2: KGHDR, SFDVKD. The CDR3 nucleotides are TGTGCCACCAGTGATTTTCGCGCTACCGGGGAGCTGTTTTTT. Translating it yields CATSDFRATGELFF.

This clone was seen just once. V gene TRBV5-1 combines with J gene TRBJ2-1; tentatively, D is TRBD1 (7 bases). V shed 2 bases and J shed 0 bases, with 12 bases lying between them. This CDR3 region has 16 residues. The germline V gene has CDR1 SGHRS and CDR2 YFSETQ. The CDR3 DNA reads as TGCGCCAGCAGCTTAGGAGGGGACAGCTCCTACAATGAGCAGTTCTTC. Residues: CASSLGGDSSYNEQFF.

The V gene is TRBV5-1, the J gene TRBJ1-3, with TRBD1 as a possible D gene (5 bases). This CDR3 region has 16 residues. CDR1 and CDR2 from the germline V gene are SGHRS and YFSETQ. V was clipped by 4 bases and J by 0 bases, with 14 bases between them. CDR3 residues: CASSIGTSSSGNTIYF. DNA for the CDR3: TGCGCCAGCAGCATCGGGACTTCCAGCTCTGGAAACACCATATATTTT.

This clone was seen just once. V usage is TRBV28 and J usage is TRBJ1-3; D perhaps matches TRBD1 (5 bases). Germline-derived CDR1 and CDR2 are MDHEN and SYDVKM. The CDR3 is 15 amino acids. With 3 bases removed from V and 4 bases from J, the gap between germline ends came to 13 bases. CDR3 coding DNA: TGTGCCAGCAGTTTGGTCTCCGGGGGGGGAAACACCATATATTTT. It is translated as CASSLVSGGGNTIYF.